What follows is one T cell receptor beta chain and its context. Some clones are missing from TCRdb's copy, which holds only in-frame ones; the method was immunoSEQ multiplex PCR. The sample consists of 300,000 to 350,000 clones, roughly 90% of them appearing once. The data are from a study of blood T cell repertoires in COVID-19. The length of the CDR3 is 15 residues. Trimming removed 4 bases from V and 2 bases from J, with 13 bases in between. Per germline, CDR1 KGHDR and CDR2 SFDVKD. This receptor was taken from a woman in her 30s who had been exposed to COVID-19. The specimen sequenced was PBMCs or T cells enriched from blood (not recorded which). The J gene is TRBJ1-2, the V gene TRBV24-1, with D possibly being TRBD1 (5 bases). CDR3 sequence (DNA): TGTGCCACCAGTGACGATGGGGCAGGCAACTATGGCTACACCTTC. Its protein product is CATSDDGAGNYGYTF.